The entry below gives a single T cell receptor (beta chain) sequence along with its context. This sample was included in a study of blood T cell repertoires in COVID-19. Study at large: COVID-19 samples, acute and convalescent, were from the United States, Italy and Spain.

CDR3 length: 19 amino acids. Trimming took 4 bases from V and 2 from J; bases not matched to a gene: 16. Germline V gene data show CDR1 as LGHNA and CDR2 as YNFKEQ. Profiling relied on immunoSEQ multiplex PCR, and the TCRdb table lists in-frame clones only, not all of them. Of about 180,000 clones in the sample, 80% were seen once. The sequence derives from an older man with active or convalescent COVID-19. The specimen sequenced was peripheral blood. The rearrangement links TRBV4-2 to TRBJ1-4, with TRBD1 matching over 7 bases. In DNA, the CDR3 is TGTGCCAGCAGCCGAGATTTTCCCGGACAGGTCGGGACTAATGAAAAACTGTTTTTT. Protein sequence: CASSRDFPGQVGTNEKLFF.